One and the same sample provided the 29 T cell receptor beta chains below, sequenced in a study of CD8+CD57+ T cells in acquired aplastic anemia. CDR3 and TCR beta VDJ profiling relied on a genomic DNA template. MiXCR was run by TCRdb on the reads, yielding one entry per CDR3 protein. The data show 300,000 or so distinct CDR3 sequences, around three fifths seen once. Sequenced input: sorted CD4+, CD8+, or CD8+CD57+ T cells (not recorded which) from PBMCs. These receptors originate from a human donor with severe aplastic anemia or a healthy control (not recorded which).

The chain recombines TRBV20-1 with TRBJ1-6; perhaps TRBD1 as D (6 bases). Germline V gene lookup returns CDR1 DFQATT and CDR2 SNEGSKA (reference sequence). There are 15 residues in the CDR3. CDR3 DNA sequence: TGCATCGGGCTAGGCCATGACAGGTACAATTCACCCCTCCACTTT. Its translation is CIGLGHDRYNSPLHF.

The gene calls are TRBV9 and TRBJ1-1; possibly TRBD1 for D (5 bases). Trimming pared 2 bases from V and 0 bases from J, leaving 11 bases between. This CDR3 comprises 15 residues. Germline lookup yields CDR1 SGDLS and CDR2 YYNGEE. The CDR3 here is CASSVQGALNTEAFF. The DNA for the CDR3 is TGTGCCAGCAGCGTCCAGGGAGCCTTGAACACTGAAGCTTTCTTT.

This clonotype was seen many times. The V gene is TRBV3-1, the J gene TRBJ2-7; D ambiguous. There are 12 residues in the CDR3. Trimming removed 0 bases at V and 7 bases at J, with 7 bases between. CDR1 is LGHDT, CDR2 YNNKEL, per germline (reference sequence). The chain's CDR3 is CASSQDVGEQYF. In DNA form, the CDR3 reads TGTGCCAGCAGCCAAGATGTAGGGGAGCAGTACTTC.

This clonotype was observed a handful of times. This sequence joins TRBV7-8 and TRBJ1-1; D call uncertain. Germline V lookup: CDR1 SGHVS, CDR2 FQNEAQ. The CDR3 has 13 residues. V shed 1 base and J shed 5 bases, with 8 bases lying between them. CDR3 protein: CASSLGTRTEAFF. CDR3 in DNA: TGTGCCAGCAGCTTAGGAACACGGACTGAAGCTTTCTTT.

Ten or more counts support this clonotype. The chain recombines TRBV9 with TRBJ1-6; possibly TRBD1 for D (5 bases). This CDR3 spans 16 amino acids. V was clipped by 2 bases and J by 2 bases, with 11 bases between them. Looked up from germline, CDR1 is SGDLS and CDR2 is YYNGEE. This CDR3 reads CASSVGGTAYNSPLHF. CDR3 bases: TGTGCCAGCAGCGTCGGGGGTACGGCCTATAATTCACCCCTCCACTTT.

The V call is TRBV24-1, the J call TRBJ2-3; 9 bases are shared with TRBD2. The germline V gene encodes CDR1 KGHDR and CDR2 SFDVKD. The CDR3 contains 16 residues. V was pared by 1 base and J by 1 base, with 2 bases of the junction left unmatched. The DNA for the CDR3 is TGTGCCACCAGTGATTTTGCGGGGGGGGGCACAGATACGCAGTATTTT. Residues: CATSDFAGGGTDTQYF.

This clonotype was detected only a few times. This chain uses TRBV19 with TRBJ1-1; D gene ambiguous. CDR1 is LNHDA and CDR2 is SQIVND in the germline V gene (reference sequence). V was pared by 8 bases and J by 4 bases, with 11 bases between. This CDR3 is 12 amino acids long. CDR3 in amino acids: CASRNLGTEAFF. CDR3 DNA: TGTGCCAGTCGCAATCTGGGCACTGAAGCTTTCTTT. Combining the CDR3 with reference TRBV19 and TRBJ1-1 gives the whole variable domain DGGITQSPKYLFRKEGQNVTLSCEQNLNHDAMYWYRQDPGQGLRLIYYSQIVNDFQKGDIAEGYSVSREKKESFPLTVTSAQKNPTAFYLCASRNLGTEAFFGQGTRLTVV.

Concerning this clonotype: Being one base from a much bigger clone, this may be a read error. The CDR3 ends on some other residue instead of the conserved phenylalanine or tryptophan, so this is likely a read error. This rearrangement joins TRBV12-3 or TRBV12-4 to TRBJ2-3; TRBD1 matches 7 bases. Unmatched junction bases numbered 6, after V lost 5 bases and J lost 1 base. The CDR3 sequence is 15 residues long. CDR3 coding DNA: TGTGCCAGCAGTCCGCGACAGGGAGGCACAGATACGCAGTATCTT. Residues: CASSPRQGGTDTQYL.

V usage is TRBV7-9 and J usage is TRBJ1-1; the D is unclear. Trimming left V 9 bases short and J 0 bases short, with 11 bases between. The length of the CDR3 is 13 residues. CDR1 is SEHNR and CDR2 is FQNEAQ in the germline V gene (reference sequence). Written as DNA, the CDR3 is TGTGCCAGTGACGGAAGCTTGAACACTGAAGCTTTCTTT. Translation: CASDGSLNTEAFF. The full variable domain, rest sourced from reference TRBV7-9 and TRBJ1-1, is DTGVSQNPRHKITKRGQNVTFRCDPISEHNRLYWYRQTLGQGPEFLTYFQNEAQLEKSRLLSDRFSAERPKGSFSTLEIQRTEQGDSAMYLCASDGSLNTEAFFGQGTRLTVV.

The sample holds a few counts of this clonotype. The chain recombines TRBV25-1 with TRBJ1-6; 7 positions match TRBD1. CDR1 is MGHDK and CDR2 is SYGVNS in the germline V gene. The CDR3 consists of 17 residues. With V trimmed by 0 bases and J by 8 bases, 10 bases remained unmatched. Written as DNA, the CDR3 is TGTGCCAGCAGTGAATACGCGCAAGGGGGCTTATATTCACCCCTCCACTTT. Protein: CASSEYAQGGLYSPLHF.

This clonotype was observed a single time. This chain joins TRBV12-3 or TRBV12-4 and TRBJ2-7, with 14 bases lining up with TRBD2. V shed 6 bases and J 1 base; nucleotides not matched to a gene: 5. There are 16 residues in the CDR3. The CDR3 spells CASRYGLAGGSYEQYF. As DNA, the CDR3 is TGTGCCAGCAGATACGGACTAGCGGGAGGTTCCTACGAGCAGTACTTC.

This clonotype was seen at least ten times. The chain couples TRBV6-6 to TRBJ2-3; TRBD1 is a possible D gene (5 bases). CDR1 and CDR2 from the germline V gene are MNHNY and SVGAGI (reference sequence). V dropped 5 bases and J dropped 4 bases, with 13 bases sitting between them. The CDR3 totals 14 residues. CDR3 in amino acids: CASSQRGEADTQYF. DNA of the CDR3: TGTGCCAGCAGTCAAAGGGGCGAGGCAGATACGCAGTATTTT.

This clonotype was recorded only once. The CDR3 does not end in the conserved phenylalanine or tryptophan, so this is likely a read error. This sequence joins TRBV5-1 and TRBJ2-7; 7 nucleotides line up with TRBD1. CDR3 length equals 14 residues. Germline-derived CDR1 and CDR2 are SGHRS and YFSETQ. The V segment lost 4 bases and the J segment 2 bases; nucleotides outside the gene matches: 6. CDR3 in amino acids: CASSGKGQAYEQYL. In DNA form, the CDR3 reads TGCGCCAGCAGCGGAAAAGGACAGGCCTACGAGCAGTACCTC.

This clonotype was seen ten or more times. This rearrangement joins TRBV20-1 to TRBJ2-4; D gene ambiguous. This CDR3 is built from 13 residues. Germline CDR1 is DFQATT and CDR2 is SNEGSKA (reference sequence). V shed 6 bases and J shed 0 bases, with 9 bases lying between them. The CDR3 region is CSAVGLAKNIQYF. DNA of the CDR3: TGCAGTGCCGTCGGGTTAGCCAAAAACATTCAGTACTTC.

This sequence joins TRBV10-3 and TRBJ2-5; 16 nucleotides match TRBD2. The CDR3 contains 18 residues. The germline V gene encodes CDR1 ENHRY and CDR2 SYGVKD. V lost 5 bases, J lost 3 bases, and 9 bases stayed unmatched. Written as DNA, the CDR3 is TGTGCCATCAGTCCGGGACTAGCGGGGGGGCCAGTCGAAGAGACCCAGTACTTC. This encodes CAISPGLAGGPVEETQYF.

This clonotype is a singleton in its sample. The chain carries TRBV5-5 and TRBJ1-6; D possibly corresponds to TRBD1 (5 bases). Germline V gene data show CDR1 as SGHKS and CDR2 as YYEKEE (reference sequence). The ends were cut back, 0 bases at V and 6 bases at J, with 16 bases in the middle. The CDR3 runs 17 residues. The CDR3: CASSLVLSKGTNSPLHF. Written as DNA, the CDR3 is TGTGCCAGCAGCTTGGTTTTGTCCAAGGGGACTAATTCACCCCTCCACTTT.

This clonotype was observed a few times. The chain couples TRBV7-8 to TRBJ2-7; 12 positions agree with TRBD1. This CDR3 contains 16 residues. The V gene end was trimmed by 0 bases and the J gene end by 5 bases; junction bases not matched to a gene: 5. From germline, CDR1 is SGHVS and CDR2 FQNEAQ. The chain's CDR3 is CASSLAGGQGANEQYF. The CDR3 nucleotides are TGTGCCAGCAGCTTAGCGGGGGGACAGGGGGCCAACGAGCAGTACTTC.

The chain carries TRBV9 and TRBJ2-1; possibly TRBD1 for D (6 bases). Per the germline V gene, CDR1 is SGDLS and CDR2 is YYNGEE. V shed 0 bases and J shed 1 base, with 11 bases lying between them. The CDR3 consists of 16 residues. The CDR3 nucleotides are TGTGCCAGCAGCGTAGCTTCCGGGACATCCTACAATGAGCAGTTCTTC. Its translation is CASSVASGTSYNEQFF.

This rearrangement joins TRBV7-8 to TRBJ2-3; D might be TRBD1 (6 bases). Trimming removed 5 bases from V and 1 base from J, with 16 bases in between. The CDR3 has 16 amino acids. CDR1 is SGHVS, CDR2 FQNEAQ, per germline. CDR3 sequence (DNA): TGTGCCAGCAGCGTAGAAGGGGGAACCGGCACAGATACGCAGTATTTT. As protein: CASSVEGGTGTDTQYF.

The V gene is TRBV7-9, the J gene TRBJ2-1; 16 bases are shared with TRBD2. The germline gives CDR1 SEHNR, CDR2 FQNEAQ (reference sequence). The ends lost 3 bases at V and 4 bases at J; junction bases unmatched: 3. The CDR3 consists of 17 residues. As DNA, the CDR3 is TGTGCCAGCAGCTTGGGACTAGCGGGGGGGAATTACAATGAGCAGTTCTTC. This codes for CASSLGLAGGNYNEQFF.

This clonotype appeared a single time. This chain links TRBV9 with TRBJ1-6; D is perhaps TRBD1 (5 bases). Germline CDR1 SGDLS, CDR2 YYNGEE. Trimming removed 6 bases from V and 10 bases from J, with 11 bases in between. There are 12 residues in the CDR3. The CDR3, as DNA: TGTGCCAGCACGTACGGGGGGTCACCCCTCCACTTT. It is translated as CASTYGGSPLHF.

At least ten counts were recorded for this clonotype. The chain has TRBV5-6 and TRBJ1-2, with D uncertain. The CDR3 has 14 residues. The V gene's germline CDR1 is SGHDT and CDR2 YYEEEE. V was trimmed by 0 bases and J by 0 bases, leaving 6 bases between them. Here the CDR3 DNA reads TGTGCCAGCAGCTTGGTACAGACTAACTATGGCTACACCTTC. Translated, it gives CASSLVQTNYGYTF.

This sequence joins TRBV20-1 and TRBJ1-5; 10 bases are shared with TRBD1. V lost 3 bases, J lost 0 bases, and 11 bases stayed unmatched. Germline loops: CDR1 DFQATT, CDR2 SNEGSKA (reference sequence). The CDR3 is made up of 18 amino acids. CDR3 sequence: CSASSPGTGVHSNQPQHF. The CDR3 DNA reads as TGCAGTGCTAGCAGCCCAGGGACAGGGGTACATAGCAATCAGCCCCAGCATTTT.

Details on this clonotype: The junction and the germline gene differ at one end; a read error may be behind it. The rearrangement uses TRBV7-8 and TRBJ2-5, with D perhaps assigned TRBD1 or TRBD2 (5 bases each). CDR1 and CDR2 from the germline V gene are SGHVS and FQNEAQ. The CDR3 has 14 residues. The CDR3 coding sequence is TGTGCCAGCAGCCCCGGGACCACCCTTAGTCCCCAGTGCTTC. Translation: CASSPGTTLSPQCF.

This clonotype was counted many times. This chain connects TRBV19 to TRBJ1-1; D is unresolved. This CDR3 spans 13 amino acids. The germline V gene encodes CDR1 LNHDA and CDR2 SQIVND (reference sequence). V lost 2 bases and J lost 3, with 7 bases in between. CDR3 in DNA: TGTGCCAGTAGTATAAAGGTCGACACTGAAGCTTTCTTT. Its protein is CASSIKVDTEAFF. Full variable domain (remainder filled in from reference TRBV19 and TRBJ1-1): DGGITQSPKYLFRKEGQNVTLSCEQNLNHDAMYWYRQDPGQGLRLIYYSQIVNDFQKGDIAEGYSVSREKKESFPLTVTSAQKNPTAFYLCASSIKVDTEAFFGQGTRLTVV.

The chain joins TRBV7-9 to TRBJ1-3; the D is unclear. This CDR3 comprises 14 residues. The V gene lost 3 bases and the J gene lost 4 bases, with 10 bases spanning the gap. Germline V lookup: CDR1 SEHNR, CDR2 FQNEAQ (reference sequence). CDR3 in amino acids: CASSFGRGGNTIYF. The CDR3 bases are TGTGCCAGCAGCTTCGGCAGAGGGGGAAACACCATATATTTT.

This clonotype was counted ten times or more. The V gene is TRBV6-2 or TRBV6-3, the J gene TRBJ1-1, with a weak D call TRBD1 (5 bases). Germline CDR1 is MNHEY and CDR2 is SVGEGT. V lost 2 bases and J lost 1, with 8 bases in between. The CDR3 is 14 amino acids. Written as DNA, the CDR3 is TGTGCCAGCAGTTACGCAGGGTCGAACACTGAAGCTTTCTTT. It yields the protein CASSYAGSNTEAFF.

The gene calls are TRBV6-5 and TRBJ2-7, with TRBD1 matching over 9 bases. V shed 2 bases and J 5 bases; nucleotides not matched to a gene: 4. The CDR3 is 14 residues long. Germline assignment: CDR1 MNHEY and CDR2 SVGAGI. In DNA, the CDR3 is TGTGCCAGCAGTTACGGGGACAGGGTAAACGAGCAGTACTTC. Translating gives CASSYGDRVNEQYF.

The rearrangement links TRBV7-9 to TRBJ2-7, with D uncertain. The germline gives CDR1 SEHNR, CDR2 FQNEAQ (reference sequence). V was clipped by 9 bases and J by 0 bases, with 9 bases between them. The CDR3 runs to 12 residues. The CDR3 sequence is CASLTSSYEQYF. CDR3 DNA sequence: TGTGCCAGTTTGACAAGCTCCTACGAGCAGTACTTC.